This T cell receptor (beta chain) was observed in a study of T cell changes during pregnancy in multiple sclerosis. Data came from immunoSEQ multiplex PCR; TCRdb stores just in-frame clones and leaves some out. The sample consists of fewer than 85,000 clones, around 89% of them appearing once. The CDR3 is 15 amino acids. From germline, CDR1 is LNHDA and CDR2 SQIVND (reference sequence). After removal of 5 bases from V and 8 bases from J, the junction contained 7 bases not matched to a gene. The receptor's source is a female donor with multiple sclerosis, enrolled in a pregnancy study. The sample here was peripheral blood, taken before pregnancy. This chain links TRBV19 with TRBJ2-1; TRBD2 matches at 12 bases. CDR3 bases: TGTGCCAGTAGTCGCCTAGCGGGGGGGTCGTATGAGCAGTTCTTC. Translated: CASSRLAGGSYEQFF.